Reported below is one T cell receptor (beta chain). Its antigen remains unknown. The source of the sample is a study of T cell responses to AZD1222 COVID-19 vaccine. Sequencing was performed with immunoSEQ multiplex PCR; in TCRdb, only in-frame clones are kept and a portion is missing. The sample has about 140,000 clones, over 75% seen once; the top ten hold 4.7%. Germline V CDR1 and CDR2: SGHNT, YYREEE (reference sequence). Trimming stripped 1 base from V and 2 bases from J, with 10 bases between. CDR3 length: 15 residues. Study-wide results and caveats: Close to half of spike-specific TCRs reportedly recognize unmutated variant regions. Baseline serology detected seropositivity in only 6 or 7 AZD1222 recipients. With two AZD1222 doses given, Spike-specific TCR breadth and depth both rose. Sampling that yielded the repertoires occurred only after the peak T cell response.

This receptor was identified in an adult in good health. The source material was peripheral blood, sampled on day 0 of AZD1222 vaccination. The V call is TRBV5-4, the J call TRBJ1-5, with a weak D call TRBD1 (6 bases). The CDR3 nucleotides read TGTGCCAGCAGCTTGTGGGGGGCGGGCAATCAGCCCCAGCATTTT. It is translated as CASSLWGAGNQPQHF.